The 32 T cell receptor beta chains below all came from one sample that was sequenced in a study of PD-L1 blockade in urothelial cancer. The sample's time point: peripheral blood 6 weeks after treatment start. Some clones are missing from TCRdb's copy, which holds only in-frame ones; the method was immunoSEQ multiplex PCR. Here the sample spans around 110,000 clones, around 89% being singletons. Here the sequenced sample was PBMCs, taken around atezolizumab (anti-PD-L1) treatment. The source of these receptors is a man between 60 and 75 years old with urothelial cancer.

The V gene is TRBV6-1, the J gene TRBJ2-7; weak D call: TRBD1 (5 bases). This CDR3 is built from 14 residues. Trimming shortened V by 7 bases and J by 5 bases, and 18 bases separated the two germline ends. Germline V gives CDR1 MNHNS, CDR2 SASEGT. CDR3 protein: CASTRTSLSDEQYF. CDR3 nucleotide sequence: TGTGCCAGCACACGGACAAGCCTGTCGGACGAGCAGTACTTC.

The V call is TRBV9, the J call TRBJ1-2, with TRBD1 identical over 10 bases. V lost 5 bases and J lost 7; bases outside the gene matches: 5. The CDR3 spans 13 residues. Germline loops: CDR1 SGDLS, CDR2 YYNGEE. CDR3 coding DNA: TGTGCCAGCAGTCGACAGGGGGCGGGTGGCTACACCTTC. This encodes CASSRQGAGGYTF.

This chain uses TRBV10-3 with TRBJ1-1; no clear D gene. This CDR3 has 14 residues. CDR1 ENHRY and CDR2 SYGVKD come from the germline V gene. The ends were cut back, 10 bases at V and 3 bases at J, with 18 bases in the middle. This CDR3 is CATYQNGLDTEAFF. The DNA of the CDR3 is TGTGCCACCTATCAAAACGGGTTGGACACTGAAGCTTTCTTT.

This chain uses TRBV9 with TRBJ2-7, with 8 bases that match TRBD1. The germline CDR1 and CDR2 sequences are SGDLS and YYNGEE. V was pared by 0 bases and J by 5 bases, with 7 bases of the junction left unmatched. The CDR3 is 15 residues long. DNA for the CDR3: TGTGCCAGCAGCGTAGGAGCCGACAGGGGCCACGAGCAGTACTTC. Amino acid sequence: CASSVGADRGHEQYF.

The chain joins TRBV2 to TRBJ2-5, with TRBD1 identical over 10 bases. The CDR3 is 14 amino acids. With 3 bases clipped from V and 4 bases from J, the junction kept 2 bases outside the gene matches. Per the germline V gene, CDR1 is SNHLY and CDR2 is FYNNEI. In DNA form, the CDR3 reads TGTGCCAGCAGTGACGGACAGGGGGTAGAGACCCAGTACTTC. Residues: CASSDGQGVETQYF. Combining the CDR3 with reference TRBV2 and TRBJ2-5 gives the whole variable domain EPEVTQTPSHQVTQMGQEVILRCVPISNHLYFYWYRQILGQKVEFLVSFYNNEISEKSEIFDDQFSVERPDGSNFTLKIRSTKLEDSAMYFCASSDGQGVETQYFGPGTRLLVL.

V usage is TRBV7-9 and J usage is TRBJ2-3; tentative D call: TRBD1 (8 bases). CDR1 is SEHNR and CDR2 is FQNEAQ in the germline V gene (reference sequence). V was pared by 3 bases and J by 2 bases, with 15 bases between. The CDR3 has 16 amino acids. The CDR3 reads CASSLGGGQDTDTQYF. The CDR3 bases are TGTGCCAGCAGCTTGGGGGGGGGACAGGACACAGATACGCAGTATTTT. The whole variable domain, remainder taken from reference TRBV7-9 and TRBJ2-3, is DTGVSQNPRHKITKRGQNVTFRCDPISEHNRLYWYRQTLGQGPEFLTYFQNEAQLEKSRLLSDRFSAERPKGSFSTLEIQRTEQGDSAMYLCASSLGGGQDTDTQYFGPGTRLTVL.

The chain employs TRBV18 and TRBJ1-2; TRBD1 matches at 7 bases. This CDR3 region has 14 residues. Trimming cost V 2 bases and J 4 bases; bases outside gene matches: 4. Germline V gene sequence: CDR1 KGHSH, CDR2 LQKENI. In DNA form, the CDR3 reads TGTGCCAGCTCACCAGACAGGGCCCCCTATGGCTACACCTTC. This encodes CASSPDRAPYGYTF. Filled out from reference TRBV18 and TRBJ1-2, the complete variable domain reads NAGVMQNPRHLVRRRGQEARLRCSPMKGHSHVYWYRQLPEEGLKFMVYLQKENIIDESGMPKERFSAEFPKEGPSILRIQQVVRGDSAAYFCASSPDRAPYGYTFGSGTRLTVV.

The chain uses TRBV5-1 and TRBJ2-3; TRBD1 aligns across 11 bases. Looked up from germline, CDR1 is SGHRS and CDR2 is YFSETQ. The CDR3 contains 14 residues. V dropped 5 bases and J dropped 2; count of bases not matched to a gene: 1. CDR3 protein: CASRGQGATDTQYF. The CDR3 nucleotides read TGCGCCAGCAGAGGACAGGGGGCCACAGATACGCAGTATTTT.

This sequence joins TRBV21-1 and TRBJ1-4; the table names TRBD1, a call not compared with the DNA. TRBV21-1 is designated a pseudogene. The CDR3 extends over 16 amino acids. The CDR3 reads CASRRPTGGLSEKLFF. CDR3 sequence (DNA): TGTGCCAGCAGGCGCCCTACAGGGGGCCTTTCTGAAAAACTGTTTTTT.

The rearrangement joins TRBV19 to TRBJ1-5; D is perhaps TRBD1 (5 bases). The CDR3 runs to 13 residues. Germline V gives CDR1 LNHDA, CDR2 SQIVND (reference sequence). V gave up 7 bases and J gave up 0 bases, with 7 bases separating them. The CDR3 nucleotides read TGTGCCAGTACAGGGTATAGCAATCAGCCCCAGCATTTT. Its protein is CASTGYSNQPQHF.

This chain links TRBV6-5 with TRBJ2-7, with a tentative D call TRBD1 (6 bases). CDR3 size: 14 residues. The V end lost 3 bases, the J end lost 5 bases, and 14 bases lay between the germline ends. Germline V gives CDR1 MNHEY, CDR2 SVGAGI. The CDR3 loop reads CASSYRTDSHEQYF. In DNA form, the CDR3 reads TGTGCCAGCAGTTATCGGACAGACAGCCACGAGCAGTACTTC.

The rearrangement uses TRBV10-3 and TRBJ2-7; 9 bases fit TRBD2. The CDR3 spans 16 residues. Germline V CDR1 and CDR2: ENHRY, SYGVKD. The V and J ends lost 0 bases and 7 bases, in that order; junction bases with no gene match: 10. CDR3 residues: CAISESTGGLAGEQYF. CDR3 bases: TGTGCCATCAGTGAGTCGACAGGCGGGCTAGCGGGAGAGCAGTACTTC.

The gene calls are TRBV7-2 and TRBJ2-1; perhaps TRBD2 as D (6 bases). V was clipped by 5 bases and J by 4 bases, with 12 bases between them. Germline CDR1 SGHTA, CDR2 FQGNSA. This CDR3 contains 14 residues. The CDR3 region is CASSNSRGYNEQFF. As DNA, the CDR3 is TGTGCCAGCAGCAACTCTCGGGGGTACAATGAGCAGTTCTTC.

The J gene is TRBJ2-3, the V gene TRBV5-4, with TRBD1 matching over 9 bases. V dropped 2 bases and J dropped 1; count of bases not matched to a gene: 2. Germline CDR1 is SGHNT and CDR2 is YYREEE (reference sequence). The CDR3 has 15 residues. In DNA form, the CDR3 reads TGTGCCAGCAGCTTAACAGGGGGCCGCACAGATACGCAGTATTTT. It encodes CASSLTGGRTDTQYF.

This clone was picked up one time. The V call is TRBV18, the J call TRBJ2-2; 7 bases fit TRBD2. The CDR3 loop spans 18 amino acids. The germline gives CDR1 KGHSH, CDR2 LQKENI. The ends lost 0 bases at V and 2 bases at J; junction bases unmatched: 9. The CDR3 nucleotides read TGTGCCAGCTCACCACCGCAACCGAGCGGGGCTAACACCGGGGAGCTGTTTTTT. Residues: CASSPPQPSGANTGELFF.

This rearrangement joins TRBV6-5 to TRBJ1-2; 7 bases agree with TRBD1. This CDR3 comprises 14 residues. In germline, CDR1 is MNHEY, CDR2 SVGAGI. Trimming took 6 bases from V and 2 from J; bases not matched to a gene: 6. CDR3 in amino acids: CASRAQGQNYGYTF. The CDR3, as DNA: TGTGCCAGCAGGGCCCAGGGACAGAACTATGGCTACACCTTC.

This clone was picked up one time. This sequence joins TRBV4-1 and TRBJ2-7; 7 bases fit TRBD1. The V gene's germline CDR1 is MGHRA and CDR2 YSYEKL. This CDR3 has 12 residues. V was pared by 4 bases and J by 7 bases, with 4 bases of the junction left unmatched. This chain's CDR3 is CASSLRQGEQYF. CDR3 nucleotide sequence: TGCGCCAGCAGCCTCCGACAGGGAGAGCAGTACTTC.

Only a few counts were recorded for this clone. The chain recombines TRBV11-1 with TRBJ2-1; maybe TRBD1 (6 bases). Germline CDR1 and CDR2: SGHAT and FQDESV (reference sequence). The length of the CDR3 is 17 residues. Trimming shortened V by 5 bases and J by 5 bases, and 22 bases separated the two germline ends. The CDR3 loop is CASSITTSGTINNEQFF. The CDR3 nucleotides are TGTGCCAGCAGCATAACAACCTCCGGGACAATAAACAATGAGCAGTTCTTC.

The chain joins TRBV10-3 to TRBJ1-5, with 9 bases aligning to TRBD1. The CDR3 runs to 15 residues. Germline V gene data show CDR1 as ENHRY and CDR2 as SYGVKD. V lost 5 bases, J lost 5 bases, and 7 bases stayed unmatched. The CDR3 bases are TGTGCCATCAGTACAGGGGGCCTAAGTGATCAGCCCCAGCATTTT. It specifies CAISTGGLSDQPQHF.

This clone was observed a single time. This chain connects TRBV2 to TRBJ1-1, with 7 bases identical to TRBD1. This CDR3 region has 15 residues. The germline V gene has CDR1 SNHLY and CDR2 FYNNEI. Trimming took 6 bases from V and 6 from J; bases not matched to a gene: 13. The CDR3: CASRRPQGRRSEAFF. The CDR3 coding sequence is TGTGCCAGCAGGAGACCACAGGGGCGTCGGTCTGAAGCTTTCTTT. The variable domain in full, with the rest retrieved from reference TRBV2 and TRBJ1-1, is EPEVTQTPSHQVTQMGQEVILRCVPISNHLYFYWYRQILGQKVEFLVSFYNNEISEKSEIFDDQFSVERPDGSNFTLKIRSTKLEDSAMYFCASRRPQGRRSEAFFGQGTRLTVV.

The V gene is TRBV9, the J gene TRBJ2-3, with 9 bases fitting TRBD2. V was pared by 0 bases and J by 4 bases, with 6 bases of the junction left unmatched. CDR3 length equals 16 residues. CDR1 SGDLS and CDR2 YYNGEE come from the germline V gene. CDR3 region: CASSVDGAGGPDTQYF. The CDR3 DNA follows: TGTGCCAGCAGCGTAGATGGGGCGGGGGGGCCAGATACGCAGTATTTT.

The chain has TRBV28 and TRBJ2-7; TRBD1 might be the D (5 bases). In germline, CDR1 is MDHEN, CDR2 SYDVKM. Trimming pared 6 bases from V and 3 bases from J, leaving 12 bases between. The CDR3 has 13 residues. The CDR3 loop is CASRISQVYEQYF. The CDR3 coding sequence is TGTGCCAGCAGGATTTCACAGGTCTACGAGCAGTACTTC.

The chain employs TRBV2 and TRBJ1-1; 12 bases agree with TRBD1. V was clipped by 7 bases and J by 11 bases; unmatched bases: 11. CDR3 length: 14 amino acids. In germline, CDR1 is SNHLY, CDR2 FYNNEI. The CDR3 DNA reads TGTGCCAGCACGGGACAGGGGGCGCGGGCATCTGCTTTCTTT. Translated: CASTGQGARASAFF.

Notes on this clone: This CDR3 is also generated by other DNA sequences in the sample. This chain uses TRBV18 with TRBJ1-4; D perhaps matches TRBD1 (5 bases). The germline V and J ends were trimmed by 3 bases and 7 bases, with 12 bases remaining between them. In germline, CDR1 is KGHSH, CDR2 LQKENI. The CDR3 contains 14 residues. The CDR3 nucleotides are TGTGCCAGCTCACCCGGGACTGGGGTTGAAAAACTGTTTTTT. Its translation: CASSPGTGVEKLFF.

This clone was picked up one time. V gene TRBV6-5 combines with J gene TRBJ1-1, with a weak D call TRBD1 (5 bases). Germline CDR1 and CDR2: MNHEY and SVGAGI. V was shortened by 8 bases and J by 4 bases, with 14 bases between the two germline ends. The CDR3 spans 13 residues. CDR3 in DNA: TGTGCCAGCGGCTACAGCGGGGGCACTGAAGCTTTCTTT. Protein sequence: CASGYSGGTEAFF.

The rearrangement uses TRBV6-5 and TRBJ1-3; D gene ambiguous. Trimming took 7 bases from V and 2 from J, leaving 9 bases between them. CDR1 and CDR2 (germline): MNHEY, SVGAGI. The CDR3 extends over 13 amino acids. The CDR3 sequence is CASTNSAGNTIYF. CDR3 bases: TGTGCCAGCACCAATAGTGCTGGAAACACCATATATTTT.

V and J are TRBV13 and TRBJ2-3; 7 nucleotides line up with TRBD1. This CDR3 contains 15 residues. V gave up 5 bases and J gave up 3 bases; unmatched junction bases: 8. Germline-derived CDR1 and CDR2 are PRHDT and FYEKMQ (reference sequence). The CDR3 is CASSTTGAMTDTQYF. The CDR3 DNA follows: TGTGCCAGCAGCACAACAGGGGCGATGACAGATACGCAGTATTTT.

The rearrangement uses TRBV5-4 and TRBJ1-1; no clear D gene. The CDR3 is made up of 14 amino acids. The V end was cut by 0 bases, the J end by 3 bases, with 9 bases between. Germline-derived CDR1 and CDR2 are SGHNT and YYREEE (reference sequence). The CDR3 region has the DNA TGTGCCAGCAGCTTGGCCTCCGCGGACACTGAAGCTTTCTTT. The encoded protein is CASSLASADTEAFF.

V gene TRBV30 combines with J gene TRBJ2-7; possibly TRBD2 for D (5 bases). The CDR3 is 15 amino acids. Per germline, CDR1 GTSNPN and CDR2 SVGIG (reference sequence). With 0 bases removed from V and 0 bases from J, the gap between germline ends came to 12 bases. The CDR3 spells CAWSVQLGASYEQYF. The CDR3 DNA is TGTGCCTGGAGTGTACAGCTGGGAGCCTCCTACGAGCAGTACTTC.

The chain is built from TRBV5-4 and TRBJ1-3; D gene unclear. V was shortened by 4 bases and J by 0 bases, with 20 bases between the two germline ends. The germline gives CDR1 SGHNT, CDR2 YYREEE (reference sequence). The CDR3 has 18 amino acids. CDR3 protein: CASSGRGLSTSSGNTIYF. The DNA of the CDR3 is TGTGCCAGCAGCGGACGTGGACTTAGCACTAGCTCTGGAAACACCATATATTTT.

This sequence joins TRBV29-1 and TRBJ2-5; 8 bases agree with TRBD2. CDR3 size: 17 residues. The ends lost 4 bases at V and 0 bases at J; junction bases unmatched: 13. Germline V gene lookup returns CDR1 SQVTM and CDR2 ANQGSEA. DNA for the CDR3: TGCAGCGTTGTAGGCCTAGTTAGCGGGAATGACCAAGAGACCCAGTACTTC. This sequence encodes CSVVGLVSGNDQETQYF.

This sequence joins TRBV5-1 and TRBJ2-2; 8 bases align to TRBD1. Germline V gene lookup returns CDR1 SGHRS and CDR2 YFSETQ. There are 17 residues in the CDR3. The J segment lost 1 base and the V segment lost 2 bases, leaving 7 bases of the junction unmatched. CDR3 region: CASSFSPGQGNTGELFF. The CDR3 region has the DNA TGCGCCAGCAGCTTCTCGCCTGGACAGGGGAACACCGGGGAGCTGTTTTTT.